This is a list of T cell receptor beta chains from one sample in a study of blood T cell repertoires in COVID-19. TCRdb keeps only in-frame clones here, not all; method: immunoSEQ multiplex PCR. The sample includes around 200,000 clones, 87% of them seen just once. The specimen sequenced was peripheral blood. These receptors were obtained from a woman younger than 35 who had recovered from COVID-19. Both conserved end residues are part of each CDR3. Fields, in order: clone size, J gene, D gene, V gene, CDR3 DNA, CDR3 protein. A D gene is named only where the DNA matches it firmly. Expanded clones get a size class; other rows say once, few or many, or leave the size out.

clone size: NA; J gene: TRBJ1-4; D gene: TRBD1; V gene: TRBV13; CDR3 DNA: TGTGCCAGCAGCTATAACAGGGGTACGAGAAAACTGTTTTTT; CDR3 protein: CASSYNRGTRKLFF
clone size: NA; J gene: TRBJ1-4; D gene: NA; V gene: TRBV19; CDR3 DNA: TGTGCCAGTAGTATTCCGGGAACTAATGAAAAACTGTTTTTT; CDR3 protein: CASSIPGTNEKLFF
clone size: few; J gene: TRBJ1-1; D gene: TRBD1; V gene: TRBV7-6; CDR3 DNA: TGTGCCAGTCAGGGGGACACTGAAGCTTTCTTT; CDR3 protein: CASQGDTEAFF
clone size: NA; J gene: TRBJ2-7; D gene: TRBD2; V gene: TRBV5-4; CDR3 DNA: TGTGCCAGCAGCTTGCAAGCGGGGGGTGGCGAGCAGTACTTC; CDR3 protein: CASSLQAGGGEQYF
clone size: NA; J gene: TRBJ1-1; D gene: NA; V gene: TRBV9; CDR3 DNA: TGTGCCAGCAGCCCCATACCAAGCGCGGGCCGGACTGAAGCTTTCTTT; CDR3 protein: CASSPIPSAGRTEAFF
clone size: NA; J gene: TRBJ1-5; D gene: TRBD1; V gene: TRBV4-2; CDR3 DNA: TGTGCCAGCAGCCGGGAGGACAGGGGAAGCAATCAGCCCCAGCATTTT; CDR3 protein: CASSREDRGSNQPQHF
clone size: NA; J gene: TRBJ2-5; D gene: TRBD1; V gene: TRBV6-5; CDR3 DNA: TGTGCCAGCAGTTACTGGGCAGGGGGCCTGGGAGAGACCCAGTACTTC; CDR3 protein: CASSYWAGGLGETQYF
clone size: NA; J gene: TRBJ1-1; D gene: NA; V gene: TRBV30; CDR3 DNA: TGTGCCTGGAGCCTTGAAGCTTTCTTT; CDR3 protein: CAWSLEAFF
clone size: NA; J gene: TRBJ1-1; D gene: NA; V gene: TRBV4-3; CDR3 DNA: TGCGCCAGCAGCCCCCATACAGAGAACACTGAAGCTTTCTTT; CDR3 protein: CASSPHTENTEAFF
clone size: once; J gene: TRBJ1-3; D gene: NA; V gene: TRBV30; CDR3 DNA: TGTGCCTGGAGTGGTAGCGGCAGGTTCGAAAAGGGGAGAAACACCATATATTTT; CDR3 protein: CAWSGSGRFEKGRNTIYF
clone size: NA; J gene: TRBJ2-4; D gene: TRBD1; V gene: TRBV11-3; CDR3 DNA: TGTGCCAGCAGCTTAGGCGACAGGGATGACATTCAGTACTTC; CDR3 protein: CASSLGDRDDIQYF
clone size: NA; J gene: TRBJ2-7; D gene: TRBD1; V gene: TRBV27; CDR3 DNA: TGTGCCAGCAGTTCTCGACAGGGGGCCCACGAGCAGTACTTC; CDR3 protein: CASSSRQGAHEQYF
clone size: NA; J gene: TRBJ2-7; D gene: NA; V gene: TRBV6-1; CDR3 DNA: TGTGCCAGCAGTGAACGATTCTCCTGGGGGCGGGTGGACGAGCAGTACTTC; CDR3 protein: CASSERFSWGRVDEQYF
clone size: NA; J gene: TRBJ2-1; D gene: NA; V gene: TRBV27; CDR3 DNA: TGTGCCGCCAGAGGGTACAATGAGCAGTTCTTC; CDR3 protein: CAARGYNEQFF
clone size: NA; J gene: TRBJ1-1; D gene: TRBD1; V gene: TRBV19; CDR3 DNA: TGTGCCAGTATCCCACGGGGACAGGGAGACACTGAAGCTTTCTTT; CDR3 protein: CASIPRGQGDTEAFF
clone size: NA; J gene: TRBJ2-1; D gene: TRBD2; V gene: TRBV30; CDR3 DNA: TGTGCCTGGAAGGGGCGCGGGAGGGCCGACAATGAGCAGTTCTTC; CDR3 protein: CAWKGRGRADNEQFF
clone size: NA; J gene: TRBJ2-1; D gene: NA; V gene: TRBV27; CDR3 DNA: TGTGCCAGCAGAACGTTCAAGACTGATTCCTACAATGAGCAGTTCTTC; CDR3 protein: CASRTFKTDSYNEQFF
clone size: NA; J gene: TRBJ2-7; D gene: NA; V gene: TRBV2; CDR3 DNA: TGTGCCAGCAGAGCACAGGGAGGGTCGTACGAGCAGTACTTC; CDR3 protein: CASRAQGGSYEQYF
clone size: once; J gene: TRBJ2-1; D gene: TRBD2; V gene: TRBV4-3; CDR3 DNA: TGCGCCAGCAGCCAGGCTAGACTAGCGGGAGTGTTCGGTGAGCAGTTCTTC; CDR3 protein: CASSQARLAGVFGEQFF
clone size: NA; J gene: TRBJ1-5; D gene: TRBD1; V gene: TRBV18; CDR3 DNA: TGTGCCAGCTCACCATACCCGACAGGGGAATTCCAGCCCCAGCATTTT; CDR3 protein: CASSPYPTGEFQPQHF
clone size: NA; J gene: TRBJ1-4; D gene: NA; V gene: TRBV3-1/TRBV3-2; CDR3 DNA: TGTGCCAGCAGCCTCTCCCGTCTGGCCGCTAATGAAAAACTGTTTTTT; CDR3 protein: CASSLSRLAANEKLFF
clone size: few; J gene: TRBJ2-7; D gene: TRBD1; V gene: TRBV25-1; CDR3 DNA: TGTGCCAGCAGTGGTAAAACGGGACAGGTAGTGGGAGAGCAGTACTTC; CDR3 protein: CASSGKTGQVVGEQYF
clone size: once; J gene: TRBJ1-1; D gene: NA; V gene: TRBV6-1; CDR3 DNA: TGTGCCAGCAGTGAAGACAGGGTGTGGACTGAAGCTTTCTTT; CDR3 protein: CASSEDRVWTEAFF
clone size: NA; J gene: TRBJ2-7; D gene: TRBD2; V gene: TRBV7-3; CDR3 DNA: TGTGCCAGCAGCTTAGAACTAGCGGGACTGTCCGAGCAGTACTTC; CDR3 protein: CASSLELAGLSEQYF
clone size: NA; J gene: TRBJ2-5; D gene: TRBD1; V gene: TRBV27; CDR3 DNA: TGTGCCAGCAGTTCCCGGACAGGGTGGGAGACCCAGTACTTC; CDR3 protein: CASSSRTGWETQYF
clone size: NA; J gene: TRBJ1-1; D gene: NA; V gene: TRBV3-1/TRBV3-2; CDR3 DNA: TGTGCCAGCAGCCAATATACCGGGACACAGGTCACTGAAGCTTTCTTT; CDR3 protein: CASSQYTGTQVTEAFF
clone size: NA; J gene: TRBJ2-3; D gene: TRBD2; V gene: TRBV7-2; CDR3 DNA: TGTGCCAGCAGCTCACCGGGACTAGCATTTCGGTATTTT; CDR3 protein: CASSSPGLAFRYF
clone size: NA; J gene: TRBJ1-1; D gene: TRBD1; V gene: TRBV9; CDR3 DNA: TGTGCCAGTTCCGGAGAGGGGGCAGGGGGGACTGAAGCTTTCTTT; CDR3 protein: CASSGEGAGGTEAFF
clone size: NA; J gene: TRBJ1-1; D gene: NA; V gene: TRBV4-3; CDR3 DNA: TGCGCCAGCAGCCAGTTTACAGGGATGAACACTGAAGCTTTCTTT; CDR3 protein: CASSQFTGMNTEAFF
clone size: NA; J gene: TRBJ2-1; D gene: NA; V gene: TRBV13; CDR3 DNA: TGTGCCAGCACCCTCACAGCTAGCGCGGTTTCCTACAATGAGCAGTTCTTC; CDR3 protein: CASTLTASAVSYNEQFF
clone size: NA; J gene: TRBJ2-1; D gene: TRBD1; V gene: TRBV14; CDR3 DNA: TGTGCCAGCAGCCTCCCCCAGGGGGTCCGATACAATGAGCAGTTCTTC; CDR3 protein: CASSLPQGVRYNEQFF
clone size: NA; J gene: TRBJ1-4; D gene: NA; V gene: TRBV28; CDR3 DNA: TGTGCCAGCAGTTTAAGTGGACAGATCAATGAAAAACTGTTTTTT; CDR3 protein: CASSLSGQINEKLFF
clone size: NA; J gene: TRBJ2-3; D gene: TRBD2; V gene: TRBV10-3; CDR3 DNA: TGTGCCATCAGGAGGCTTAGCGGGAGCACAGATACGCAGTATTTT; CDR3 protein: CAIRRLSGSTDTQYF
clone size: NA; J gene: TRBJ2-3; D gene: TRBD2; V gene: TRBV6-2/TRBV6-3; CDR3 DNA: TGTGCCAGCAGTTACCTAGCGGGGAACACAGATACGCAGTATTTT; CDR3 protein: CASSYLAGNTDTQYF
clone size: NA; J gene: TRBJ2-7; D gene: NA; V gene: TRBV9; CDR3 DNA: TGTGCCAGCAGCGAGGGGGTGAGTAGCTCCTACGAGCAGTACTTC; CDR3 protein: CASSEGVSSSYEQYF
clone size: NA; J gene: TRBJ2-2; D gene: NA; V gene: TRBV19; CDR3 DNA: TGTGCCAGTAGTATGGGACATAACACCGGGGAGCTGTTTTTT; CDR3 protein: CASSMGHNTGELFF
clone size: NA; J gene: TRBJ1-2; D gene: NA; V gene: TRBV7-8; CDR3 DNA: TGTGCCAGCAGCTTAGATGGCCCAGGGATTCGGTATGGCTACACCTTC; CDR3 protein: CASSLDGPGIRYGYTF
clone size: few; J gene: TRBJ2-1; D gene: TRBD1; V gene: TRBV24-1; CDR3 DNA: TGTGCCACCAGTGATTGGGACTACGGGACAGGGAACAATGAGCAGTTCTTC; CDR3 protein: CATSDWDYGTGNNEQFF
clone size: NA; J gene: TRBJ1-2; D gene: TRBD1; V gene: TRBV7-9; CDR3 DNA: TGTGCCAGCAGCCCATCGGACAGGCTCGATGGCTACACCTTC; CDR3 protein: CASSPSDRLDGYTF
clone size: few; J gene: TRBJ1-2; D gene: TRBD1; V gene: TRBV18; CDR3 DNA: TGTGCCAGCTCACCGGGGCAGGGGGATGGCTACACCTTC; CDR3 protein: CASSPGQGDGYTF
clone size: many; J gene: TRBJ2-5; D gene: NA; V gene: TRBV6-5; CDR3 DNA: TGTGCCAGCACATCAGGGATGGAAGCAGAGACCCAGTACTTC; CDR3 protein: CASTSGMEAETQYF
clone size: once; J gene: TRBJ2-5; D gene: TRBD2; V gene: TRBV4-2; CDR3 DNA: TGTGCCAGCAGCCAATCCACTAGCGGGACACAAGAGACCCAGTACTTC; CDR3 protein: CASSQSTSGTQETQYF
clone size: NA; J gene: TRBJ2-5; D gene: NA; V gene: TRBV2; CDR3 DNA: TGTGCCAGCAGCCCAGGAGAGACCCAGTACTTC; CDR3 protein: CASSPGETQYF
clone size: NA; J gene: TRBJ2-7; D gene: TRBD1; V gene: TRBV7-6; CDR3 DNA: TGTGCCAGCAGCAATTCCGGGACAGGGTCCTACGAGCAGTACTTC; CDR3 protein: CASSNSGTGSYEQYF
clone size: NA; J gene: TRBJ2-5; D gene: TRBD1; V gene: TRBV18; CDR3 DNA: TGTGCCAGCTCAAAAGGACAGGAACAAGAGACCCAGTACTTC; CDR3 protein: CASSKGQEQETQYF
clone size: few; J gene: TRBJ2-7; D gene: TRBD1; V gene: TRBV6-5; CDR3 DNA: TGTGCCAGCAGTATAGACAGGGGACCCTACGAGCAGTACTTC; CDR3 protein: CASSIDRGPYEQYF
clone size: NA; J gene: TRBJ1-1; D gene: NA; V gene: TRBV6-1; CDR3 DNA: TGTGCCAGCAGTGCCGGGGGGCAGCCACTGAACACTGAAGCTTTCTTT; CDR3 protein: CASSAGGQPLNTEAFF
clone size: NA; J gene: TRBJ1-1; D gene: TRBD1; V gene: TRBV28; CDR3 DNA: TGTGCCAGCAGTTTTACAGGGGTACGGACTGAAGCTTTCTTT; CDR3 protein: CASSFTGVRTEAFF
clone size: few; J gene: TRBJ1-4; D gene: TRBD1; V gene: TRBV28; CDR3 DNA: TGTGCCAGCAGTAGTCCCGGGACAGGGGTCCTTGAAAAACTGTTTTTT; CDR3 protein: CASSSPGTGVLEKLFF
clone size: few; J gene: TRBJ1-1; D gene: NA; V gene: TRBV10-3; CDR3 DNA: TGTGCCATCAGTGAGTTAACAGGGCCCACTGAAGCTTTCTTT; CDR3 protein: CAISELTGPTEAFF
clone size: NA; J gene: TRBJ1-1; D gene: NA; V gene: TRBV6-5; CDR3 DNA: TGTGCCAGCAGTAGCGGGATAGGGAGCACTGAAGCTTTCTTT; CDR3 protein: CASSSGIGSTEAFF
clone size: NA; J gene: TRBJ1-1; D gene: TRBD1; V gene: TRBV3-1/TRBV3-2; CDR3 DNA: TGTGCCAGCAGCGACAGGGACCGATCCTTAGAAGCTTTCTTT; CDR3 protein: CASSDRDRSLEAFF
clone size: NA; J gene: TRBJ2-7; D gene: NA; V gene: TRBV6-2/TRBV6-3; CDR3 DNA: TGTGCCAGCAGTTACAACTCCGGGAACGAGCAGTACTTC; CDR3 protein: CASSYNSGNEQYF
clone size: NA; J gene: TRBJ2-7; D gene: TRBD2; V gene: TRBV3-1/TRBV3-2; CDR3 DNA: TGTGCCAGCAGCCAACCTAGCGGGATAGGCACCTACGAGCAGTACTTC; CDR3 protein: CASSQPSGIGTYEQYF